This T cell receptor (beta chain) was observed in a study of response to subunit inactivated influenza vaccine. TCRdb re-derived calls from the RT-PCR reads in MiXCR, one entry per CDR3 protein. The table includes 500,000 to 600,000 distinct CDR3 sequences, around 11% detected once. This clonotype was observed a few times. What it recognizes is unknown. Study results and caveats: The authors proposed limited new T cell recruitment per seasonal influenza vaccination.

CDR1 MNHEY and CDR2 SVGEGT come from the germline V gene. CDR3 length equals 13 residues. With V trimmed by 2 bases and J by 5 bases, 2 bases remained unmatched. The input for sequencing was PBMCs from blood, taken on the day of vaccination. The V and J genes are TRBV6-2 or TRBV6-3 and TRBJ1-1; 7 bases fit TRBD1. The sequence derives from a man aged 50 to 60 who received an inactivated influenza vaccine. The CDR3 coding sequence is TGTGCCAGCAGTTACACAGGGGTTACTGAAGCTTTCTTT. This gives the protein CASSYTGVTEAFF.